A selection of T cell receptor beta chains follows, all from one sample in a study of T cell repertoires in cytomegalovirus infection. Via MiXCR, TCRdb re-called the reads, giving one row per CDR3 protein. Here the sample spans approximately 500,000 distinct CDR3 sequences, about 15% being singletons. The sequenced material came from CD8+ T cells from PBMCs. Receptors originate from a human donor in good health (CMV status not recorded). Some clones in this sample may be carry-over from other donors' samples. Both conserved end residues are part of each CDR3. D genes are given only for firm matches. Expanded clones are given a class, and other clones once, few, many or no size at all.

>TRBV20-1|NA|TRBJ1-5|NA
CSASDIAGSLSNQPQHF
TGCAGTGCTAGTGATATCGCAGGCTCCCTTAGCAATCAGCCCCAGCATTTT
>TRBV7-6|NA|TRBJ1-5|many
CASSFSSNQPQHF
TGTGCCAGCAGCTTTTCTAGCAATCAGCCCCAGCATTTT
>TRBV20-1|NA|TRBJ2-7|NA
CSAREQGSYEQYF
TGCAGTGCTAGAGAGCAAGGCTCCTACGAGCAGTACTTC
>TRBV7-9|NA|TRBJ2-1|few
CASSLLREKDNEQFF
TGTGCCAGCAGCTTATTGCGGGAAAAGGACAATGAGCAGTTCTTC
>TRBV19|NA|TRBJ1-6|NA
CASSQRGISYNSPLHF
TGTGCCAGTAGCCAACGGGGAATATCCTATAATTCACCCCTCCACTTT
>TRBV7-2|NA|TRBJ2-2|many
CASSWLGGNTGELFF
TGTGCCAGCAGCTGGCTGGGGGGGAACACCGGGGAGCTGTTTTTT
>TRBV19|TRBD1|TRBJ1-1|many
CASGTGGANTEAFF
TGTGCCAGTGGGACAGGGGGAGCGAACACTGAAGCTTTCTTT
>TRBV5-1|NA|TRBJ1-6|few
CASSLDGSYNSPLHF
TGCGCCAGCAGCTTGGATGGCTCCTATAATTCACCCCTCCACTTT
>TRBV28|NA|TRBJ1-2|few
CASRDSEHYGYTF
TGTGCCAGCAGGGACAGCGAGCACTATGGCTACACCTTC
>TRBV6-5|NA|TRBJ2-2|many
CASSYSPSRTGELFF
TGTGCCAGCAGTTACTCCCCGAGCCGGACCGGGGAGCTGTTTTTT
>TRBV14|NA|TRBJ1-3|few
CASSQDAGLAFGNTIYF
TGTGCCAGCAGCCAAGACGCGGGGCTGGCTTTCGGCAACACCATATATTTT
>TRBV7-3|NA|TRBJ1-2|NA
CASSDTGRTNYCYTF
TGTGCCAGCAGCGACACAGGACGCACCAACTATTGTTACACCTTC
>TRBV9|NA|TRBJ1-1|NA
CASSVAPLPGGAVNTEAFF
TGTGCCAGCAGCGTAGCTCCCCTTCCGGGGGGGGCGGTGAACACTGAAGCTTTCTTT
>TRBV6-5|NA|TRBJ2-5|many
CASSYYSEETQYF
TGTGCCAGCAGTTACTACAGTGAAGAGACCCAGTACTTC
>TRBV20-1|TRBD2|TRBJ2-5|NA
CSARAGGGVQETQYF
TGCAGTGCTAGAGCGGGCGGGGGGGTCCAAGAGACCCAGTACTTC
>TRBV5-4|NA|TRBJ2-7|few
CASSLELGSYEQYF
TGTGCCAGCAGCTTGGAGCTGGGCTCCTACGAGCAGTACTTC
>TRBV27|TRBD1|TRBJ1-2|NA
CASSDRVTDGYTF
TGTGCCAGCAGTGACAGGGTTACAGATGGCTACACCTTC
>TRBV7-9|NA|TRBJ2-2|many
CASSPPRGAAGELFF
TGTGCCAGCAGCCCCCCCCGGGGGGCCGCCGGGGAGCTGTTTTTT
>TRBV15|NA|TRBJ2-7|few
CATSKADSHSSYEQYF
TGTGCCACCAGCAAGGCGGACAGCCATAGCTCCTACGAGCAGTACTTC
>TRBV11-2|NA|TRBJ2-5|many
CASSPPGWQGRETQYF
TGTGCCAGCAGCCCTCCTGGGTGGCAAGGGAGGGAGACCCAGTACTTC
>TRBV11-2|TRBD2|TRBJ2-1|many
CASRTIAGGVDEQFF
TGTGCCAGCAGGACAATAGCGGGGGGTGTCGATGAGCAGTTCTTC
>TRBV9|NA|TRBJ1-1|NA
CASSQGSPEAFF
TGTGCCAGCAGCCAGGGATCCCCTGAAGCTTTCTTT
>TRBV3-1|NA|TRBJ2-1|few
CASSLTDTGINEQFF
TGTGCCAGCAGCCTAACCGACACAGGGATCAATGAGCAGTTCTTC
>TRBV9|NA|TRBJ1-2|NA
CASSVAVERRDPRLDGYTF
TGTGCCAGCAGCGTAGCAGTAGAGAGGCGGGACCCGAGGTTGGATGGCTACACCTTC
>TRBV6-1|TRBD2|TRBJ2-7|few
CASSPLASYYEQYF
TGTGCCAGCAGCCCACTAGCGAGTTACTACGAGCAGTACTTC
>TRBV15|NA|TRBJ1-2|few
CATSRGQGIRYGYTF
TGTGCCACCAGCAGAGGGCAGGGGATTAGGTATGGCTACACCTTC
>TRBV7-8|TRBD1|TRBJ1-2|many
CASSLEEGGNGYTF
TGTGCCAGCAGCTTAGAGGAAGGGGGCAATGGCTACACCTTC
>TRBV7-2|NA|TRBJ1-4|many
CASSLRRADEKLFF
TGTGCCAGCAGCTTACGGAGGGCGGATGAAAAACTGTTTTTT
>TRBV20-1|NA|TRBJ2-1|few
CSAVGGQSYNEQFF
TGCAGTGCTGTCGGAGGACAGTCCTACAATGAGCAGTTCTTC
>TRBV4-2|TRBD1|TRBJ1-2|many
CASSQSRTGYYGYTF
TGTGCCAGCAGCCAATCACGGACAGGCTACTATGGCTACACCTTC
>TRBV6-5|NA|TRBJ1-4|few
CASSYLEGEKLFF
TGTGCCAGCAGTTACTTGGAGGGGGAAAAACTGTTTTTT
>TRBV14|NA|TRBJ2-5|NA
CASSQEIGVETQYF
TGTGCCAGCAGCCAAGAAATCGGCGTTGAGACCCAGTACTTC
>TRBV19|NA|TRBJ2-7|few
CASSNGGKQYF
TGTGCCAGTAGTAACGGGGGCAAGCAGTACTTC
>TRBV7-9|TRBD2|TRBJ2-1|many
CASSLVTSGRGDEQFF
TGTGCCAGCAGCTTAGTTACTAGCGGGAGGGGGGATGAGCAGTTCTTC
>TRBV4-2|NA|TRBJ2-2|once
CASSPSGSENTGELFF
TGTGCCAGCAGCCCCTCGGGGTCTGAGAACACCGGGGAGCTGTTTTTT
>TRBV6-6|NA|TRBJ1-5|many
CASSYGPRTYSNQPQHF
TGTGCCAGCAGTTACGGCCCTAGAACTTATAGCAATCAGCCCCAGCATTTT
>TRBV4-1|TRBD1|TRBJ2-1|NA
CASSFGQGADEQFF
TGCGCCAGCAGCTTTGGACAGGGGGCGGATGAGCAGTTCTTC
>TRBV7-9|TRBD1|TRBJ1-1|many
CASSTRTGGGTEAFF
TGTGCCAGCAGCACTCGGACAGGCGGGGGCACTGAAGCTTTCTTT
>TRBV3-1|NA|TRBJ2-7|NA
CASSQEIFKEGAYEQYF
TGTGCCAGCAGCCAAGAGATCTTTAAGGAGGGAGCATACGAGCAGTACTTC
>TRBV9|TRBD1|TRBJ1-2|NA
CASSASYRGANYGYTF
TGTGCCAGCAGCGCCTCCTACAGGGGAGCTAACTATGGCTACACCTTC
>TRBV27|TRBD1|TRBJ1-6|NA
CASKKPGQWFSPLHF
TGTGCCAGCAAAAAACCGGGACAGTGGTTTTCACCCCTCCACTTT
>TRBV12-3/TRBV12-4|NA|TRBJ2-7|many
CASSSTGTLSYEQYF
TGTGCCAGCAGTTCTACTGGGACCCTCTCCTACGAGCAGTACTTC
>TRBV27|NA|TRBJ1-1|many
CASSLGQNTEAFF
TGTGCCAGCAGCTTGGGACAGAACACTGAAGCTTTCTTT
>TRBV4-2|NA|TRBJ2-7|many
CASSQDHAGSYLDEQYF
TGTGCCAGCAGCCAAGATCATGCCGGGTCCTATCTTGACGAGCAGTACTTC
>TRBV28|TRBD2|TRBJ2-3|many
CASSLIAGGPMGSTDTQYF
TGTGCCAGCAGTTTAATAGCGGGAGGGCCGATGGGTAGCACAGATACGCAGTATTTT
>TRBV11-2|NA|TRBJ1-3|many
CASSLDYAAGNTIYF
TGTGCCAGCAGCTTAGACTATGCGGCTGGAAACACCATATATTTT
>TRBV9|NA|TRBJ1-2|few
CASSVGPDNYGYTF
TGTGCCAGCAGCGTAGGTCCCGATAACTATGGCTACACCTTC
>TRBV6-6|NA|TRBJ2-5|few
CASSYRTQETQYF
TGTGCCAGCAGTTACCGGACTCAAGAGACCCAGTACTTC
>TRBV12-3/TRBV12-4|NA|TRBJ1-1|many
CASNSASGGNTEAFF
TGTGCCAGCAATTCGGCCAGCGGGGGGAACACTGAAGCTTTCTTT
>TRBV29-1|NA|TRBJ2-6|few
CSVGWGEVVSGANVLTF
TGCAGCGTCGGGTGGGGGGAGGTCGTCTCTGGGGCCAACGTCCTGACTTTC
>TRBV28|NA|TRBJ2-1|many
CASSPLLRELSYNEQFF
TGTGCCAGCAGTCCCCTGTTACGGGAGCTGTCCTACAATGAGCAGTTCTTC
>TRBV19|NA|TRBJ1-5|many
CASKTRGKQPQHF
TGTGCCAGTAAAACCAGGGGTAAACAGCCCCAGCATTTT
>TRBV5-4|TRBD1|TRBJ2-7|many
CASSPRTARGPDYEQYF
TGTGCCAGCAGCCCCCGGACGGCGAGGGGGCCTGACTACGAGCAGTACTTC
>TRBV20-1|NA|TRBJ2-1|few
CSARAGGRYNEQFF
TGCAGTGCTAGAGCGGGGGGCCGGTACAATGAGCAGTTCTTC
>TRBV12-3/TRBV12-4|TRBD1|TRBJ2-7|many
CASSSLQGSHEQYF
TGTGCCAGCAGTTCACTACAGGGGTCCCACGAGCAGTACTTC